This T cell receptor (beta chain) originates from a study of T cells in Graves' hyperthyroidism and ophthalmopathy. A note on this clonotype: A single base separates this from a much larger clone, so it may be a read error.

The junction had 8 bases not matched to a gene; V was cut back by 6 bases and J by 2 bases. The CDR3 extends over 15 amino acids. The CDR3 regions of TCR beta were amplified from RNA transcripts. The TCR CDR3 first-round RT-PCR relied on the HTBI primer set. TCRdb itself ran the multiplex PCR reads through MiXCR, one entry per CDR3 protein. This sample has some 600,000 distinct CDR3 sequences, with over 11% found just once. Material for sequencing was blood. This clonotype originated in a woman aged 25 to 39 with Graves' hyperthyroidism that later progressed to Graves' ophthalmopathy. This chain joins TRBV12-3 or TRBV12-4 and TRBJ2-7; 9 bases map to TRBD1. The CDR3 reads CASSHSRDRAYEQYF. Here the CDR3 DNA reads TGTGCCAGCAGCCACTCCCGGGACAGGGCCTACGAGCAGTACTTC.